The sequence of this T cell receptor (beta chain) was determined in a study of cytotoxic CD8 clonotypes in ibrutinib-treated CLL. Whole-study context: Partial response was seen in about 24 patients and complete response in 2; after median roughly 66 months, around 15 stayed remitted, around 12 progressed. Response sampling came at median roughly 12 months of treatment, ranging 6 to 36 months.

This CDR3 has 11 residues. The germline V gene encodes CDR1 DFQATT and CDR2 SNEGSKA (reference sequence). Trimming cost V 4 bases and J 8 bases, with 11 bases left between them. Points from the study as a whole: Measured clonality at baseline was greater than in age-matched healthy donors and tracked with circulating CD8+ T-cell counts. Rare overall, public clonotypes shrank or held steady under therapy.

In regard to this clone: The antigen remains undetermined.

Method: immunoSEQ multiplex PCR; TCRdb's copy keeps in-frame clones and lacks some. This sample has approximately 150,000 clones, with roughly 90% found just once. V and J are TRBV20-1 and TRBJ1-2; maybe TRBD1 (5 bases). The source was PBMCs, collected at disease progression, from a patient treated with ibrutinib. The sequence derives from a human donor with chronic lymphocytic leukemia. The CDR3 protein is CSATRTGGYTF. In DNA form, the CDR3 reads TGCAGTGCTACACGTACAGGAGGCTACACCTTC.